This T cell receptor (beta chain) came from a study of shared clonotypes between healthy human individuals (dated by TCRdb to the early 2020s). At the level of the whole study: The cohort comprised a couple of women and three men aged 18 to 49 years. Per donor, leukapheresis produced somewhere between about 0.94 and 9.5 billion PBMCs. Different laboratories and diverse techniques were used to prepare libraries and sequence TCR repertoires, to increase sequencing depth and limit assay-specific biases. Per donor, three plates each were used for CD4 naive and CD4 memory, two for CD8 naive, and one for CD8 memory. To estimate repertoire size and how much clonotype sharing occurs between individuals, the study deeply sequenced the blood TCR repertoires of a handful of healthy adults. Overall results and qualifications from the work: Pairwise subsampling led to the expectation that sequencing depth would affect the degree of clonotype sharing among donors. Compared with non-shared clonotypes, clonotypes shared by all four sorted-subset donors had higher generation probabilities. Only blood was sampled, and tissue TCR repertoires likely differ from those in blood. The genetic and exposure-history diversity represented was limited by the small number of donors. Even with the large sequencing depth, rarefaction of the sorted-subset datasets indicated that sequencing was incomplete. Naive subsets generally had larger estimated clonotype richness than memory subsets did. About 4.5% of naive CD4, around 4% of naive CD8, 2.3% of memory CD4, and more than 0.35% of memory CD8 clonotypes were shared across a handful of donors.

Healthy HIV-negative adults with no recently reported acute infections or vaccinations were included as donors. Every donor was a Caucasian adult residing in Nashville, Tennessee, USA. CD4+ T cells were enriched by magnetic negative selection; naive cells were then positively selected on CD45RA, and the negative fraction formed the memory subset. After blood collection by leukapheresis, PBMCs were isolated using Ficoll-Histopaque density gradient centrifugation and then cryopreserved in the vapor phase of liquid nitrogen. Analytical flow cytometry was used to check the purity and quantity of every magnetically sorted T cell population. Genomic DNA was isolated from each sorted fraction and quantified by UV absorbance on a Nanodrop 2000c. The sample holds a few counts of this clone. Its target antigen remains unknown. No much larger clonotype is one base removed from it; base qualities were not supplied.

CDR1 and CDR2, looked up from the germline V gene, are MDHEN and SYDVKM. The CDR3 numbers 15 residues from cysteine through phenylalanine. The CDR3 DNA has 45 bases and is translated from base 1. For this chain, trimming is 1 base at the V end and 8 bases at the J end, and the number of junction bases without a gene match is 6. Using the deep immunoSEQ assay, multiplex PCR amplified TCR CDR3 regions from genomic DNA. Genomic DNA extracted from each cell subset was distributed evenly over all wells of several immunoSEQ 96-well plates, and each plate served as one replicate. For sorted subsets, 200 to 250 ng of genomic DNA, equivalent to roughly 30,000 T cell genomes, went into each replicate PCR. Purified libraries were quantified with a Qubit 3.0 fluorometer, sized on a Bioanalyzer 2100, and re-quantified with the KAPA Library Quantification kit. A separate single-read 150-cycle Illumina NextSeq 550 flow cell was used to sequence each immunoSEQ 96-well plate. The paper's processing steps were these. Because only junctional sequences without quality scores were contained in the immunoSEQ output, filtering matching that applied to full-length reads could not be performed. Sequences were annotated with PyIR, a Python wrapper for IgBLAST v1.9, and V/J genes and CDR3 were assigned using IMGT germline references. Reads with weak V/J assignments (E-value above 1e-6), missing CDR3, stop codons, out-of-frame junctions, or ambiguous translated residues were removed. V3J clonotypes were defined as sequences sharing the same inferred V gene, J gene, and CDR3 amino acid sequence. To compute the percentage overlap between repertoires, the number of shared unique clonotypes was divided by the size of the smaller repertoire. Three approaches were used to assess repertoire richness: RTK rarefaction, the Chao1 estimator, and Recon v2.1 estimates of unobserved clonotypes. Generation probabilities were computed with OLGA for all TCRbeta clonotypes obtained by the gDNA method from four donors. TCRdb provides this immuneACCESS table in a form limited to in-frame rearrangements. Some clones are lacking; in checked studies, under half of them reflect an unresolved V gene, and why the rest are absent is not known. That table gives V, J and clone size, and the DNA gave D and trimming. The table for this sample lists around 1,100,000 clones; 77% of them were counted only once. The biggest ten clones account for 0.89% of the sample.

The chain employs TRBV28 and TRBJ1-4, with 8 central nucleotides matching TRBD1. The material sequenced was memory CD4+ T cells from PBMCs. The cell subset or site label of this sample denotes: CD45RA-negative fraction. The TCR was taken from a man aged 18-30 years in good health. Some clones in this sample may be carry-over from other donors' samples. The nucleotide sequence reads TGTGCCAGCAGTTTATCGGACAGGGTGGCCGAAAAACTGTTTTTT. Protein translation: CASSLSDRVAEKLFF.